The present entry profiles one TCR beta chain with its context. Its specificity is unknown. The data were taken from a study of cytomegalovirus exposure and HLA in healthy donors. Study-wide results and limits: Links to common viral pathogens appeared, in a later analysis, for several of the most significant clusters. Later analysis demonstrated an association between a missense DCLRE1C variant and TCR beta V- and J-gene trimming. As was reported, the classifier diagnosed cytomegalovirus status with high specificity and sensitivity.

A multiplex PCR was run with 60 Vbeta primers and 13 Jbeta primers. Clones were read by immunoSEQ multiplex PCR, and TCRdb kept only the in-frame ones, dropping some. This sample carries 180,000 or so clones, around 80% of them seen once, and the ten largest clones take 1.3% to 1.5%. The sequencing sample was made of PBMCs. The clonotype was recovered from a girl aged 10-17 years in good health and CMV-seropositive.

The CDR3 loop is CASSQDPTSGSTDTQYF. As DNA, the CDR3 is TGCGCCAGCAGCCAAGATCCCACTAGCGGGAGCACAGATACGCAGTATTTT. The J gene is TRBJ2-3, the V gene TRBV4-1; TRBD2 matches at 9 bases. CDR1 and CDR2 from the germline V gene are MGHRA and YSYEKL. This CDR3 region has 17 residues. V lost 0 bases to trimming and J lost 0 bases; unmatched junction nucleotides: 4.